The present T cell receptor beta chain was sequenced within a study of blood T cell repertoires in COVID-19. Background on the study: Acute-phase and convalescent COVID-19 samples originated in the United States, Italy and Spain. PBMCs, B-cell-depleted T cells, or T cells were the source of the cDNA or gDNA that made up the material.

Germline V lookup: CDR1 SGHTA, CDR2 FQGNSA. Trimming took off 1 base at V and 9 bases at J, with 13 bases between the two ends. This CDR3 has 14 amino acids. How the authors handled the data: It was from reference gene primer amplification that nucleated cell counts were estimated. Method: immunoSEQ multiplex PCR; TCRdb's copy keeps in-frame clones and lacks some. V, J and clone size are taken as reported in that table, and D and trimming were inferred from the DNA itself. The repertoire holds about 190,000 clones, around 80% seen once, with 14% in the top ten. The receptor was isolated from a man in his thirties or forties with active or convalescent COVID-19. The specimen sequenced was peripheral blood. V gene TRBV7-2 combines with J gene TRBJ2-1, with D possibly being TRBD1 (6 bases). The CDR3 reads CASSLGAQGGEQFF. Written as DNA, the CDR3 is TGTGCCAGCAGCTTAGGCGCTCAAGGGGGTGAGCAGTTCTTC.